One and the same sample provided the 30 T cell receptor beta chains below, sequenced in a study of T-cell reconstitution after alpha-beta-depleted transplantation in children. Unique molecular identifiers were used to barcode this TCRbeta library. TCRdb reprocessed the PCR reads via MiXCR and lists one record per CDR3 protein. Of 350,000 to 400,000 distinct CDR3 sequences in the sample, 20% were seen once. The sample here was PBMCs from the stem cell graft donor, taken from the stem cell graft. The origin of the receptors is a human donor who donated a stem cell graft to a child with acute myeloid leukemia.

CDR3 sequence: CASSLGTFTDEQYF. CDR3 bases: TGTGCCAGCAGCCTAGGGACCTTTACCGACGAGCAGTACTTC. The chain employs TRBV4-2 and TRBJ2-7; D possibly uses TRBD1 or TRBD2 (5 bases each). Germline V lookup: CDR1 LGHNA, CDR2 YNFKEQ. The CDR3 consists of 14 residues. V shed 4 bases and J shed 5 bases, with 15 bases lying between them.

V is TRBV11-2 and J is TRBJ2-7; D is undetermined. With 3 bases removed from V and 7 bases from J, the gap between germline ends came to 22 bases. Germline V gene lookup returns CDR1 SGHAT and CDR2 FQNNGV. The CDR3 extends over 16 amino acids. The CDR3 here is CASSFWVRRQILEQYF. The CDR3 region has the DNA TGTGCCAGCAGCTTTTGGGTAAGACGTCAAATCCTGGAGCAGTACTTC. The entire variable domain, with the rest obtained from reference TRBV11-2 and TRBJ2-7, is as follows: EAGVAQSPRYKIIEKRQSVAFWCNPISGHATLYWYQQILGQGPKLLIQFQNNGVVDDSQLPKDRFSAERLKGVDSTLKIQPAKLEDSAVYLCASSFWVRRQILEQYFGPGTRLTVT.

This clonotype was observed many times. The V gene is TRBV20-1, the J gene TRBJ2-1; no reliable D call. Trimming shortened V by 3 bases and J by 3 bases, and 6 bases separated the two germline ends. Germline V gene data show CDR1 as DFQATT and CDR2 as SNEGSKA (reference sequence). The CDR3 extends over 12 amino acids. The CDR3 DNA reads TGCAGTGCTAGTCCCAGCTACAATGAGCAGTTCTTC. Protein product: CSASPSYNEQFF.

This sequence joins TRBV20-1 and TRBJ2-4, with unresolved D. The CDR3 spans 16 residues. V was trimmed by 1 base and J by 0 bases, leaving 13 bases between them. CDR1 and CDR2 from the germline V gene are DFQATT and SNEGSKA (reference sequence). As DNA, the CDR3 is TGCAGTGCTAGAGTTGGCAGGCCTCTAGCCAAAAACATTCAGTACTTC. It translates to CSARVGRPLAKNIQYF.

This clonotype was seen a few times. J is TRBJ2-3 and V is TRBV7-8; possible D gene TRBD2, 6 bases. The CDR3 extends over 12 amino acids. Trimming took off 5 bases at V and 6 bases at J, with 9 bases between the two ends. CDR1 is SGHVS, CDR2 FQNEAQ, per germline. CDR3: CASSHRGDTQYF. The DNA for the CDR3 is TGTGCCAGCAGCCACCGGGGGGATACGCAGTATTTT.

This sequence joins TRBV29-1 and TRBJ1-4; tentative D call: TRBD1 (5 bases). This CDR3 region has 10 residues. The germline gives CDR1 SQVTM, CDR2 ANQGSEA. Trimming took off 2 bases at V and 14 bases at J, with 9 bases between the two ends. In DNA, the CDR3 is TGCAGCGTTGAACAGGGCAGGCTGTTTTTT. The encoded protein is CSVEQGRLFF.

This clonotype was found many times. This chain links TRBV29-1 with TRBJ2-1; D is undetermined. The V end was cut by 4 bases, the J end by 4 bases, with 8 bases between. The length of the CDR3 is 12 residues. Germline V gene data show CDR1 as SQVTM and CDR2 as ANQGSEA. Here the CDR3 DNA reads TGCAGCGTTGTTACTTATTACAATGAGCAGTTCTTC. It codes for CSVVTYYNEQFF.

V is TRBV30 and J is TRBJ2-1, with TRBD2 as a possible D gene (6 bases). Trimming pared 4 bases from V and 3 bases from J, leaving 19 bases between. CDR1 and CDR2 from the germline V gene are GTSNPN and SVGIG (reference sequence). This CDR3 is built from 16 residues. The CDR3 reads CAWILDGGEYYNEQFF. CDR3 coding DNA: TGTGCCTGGATTTTGGATGGCGGGGAGTACTACAATGAGCAGTTCTTC.

This chain uses TRBV15 with TRBJ2-3; D is ambiguous. The CDR3 is 15 residues long. Germline V gene sequence: CDR1 LNHNV, CDR2 YYDKDF (reference sequence). V lost 4 bases and J 5 bases, leaving 16 bases between the germline ends. CDR3 nucleotide sequence: TGTGCCACCAGCACCACCGCCAGAGGTAGAGATACGCAGTATTTT. Protein: CATSTTARGRDTQYF.

This clonotype has a handful of counts. The chain employs TRBV12-3 or TRBV12-4 and TRBJ1-1; 8 nucleotides align to TRBD1. Germline trimming cut 6 bases from V and 4 bases from J; bases unmatched to any gene: 7. The CDR3 length is 14 residues. DNA for the CDR3: TGTGCCAGCAGCTTACAGGGGGGGGGCACTGAAGCTTTCTTT. This codes for CASSLQGGGTEAFF.

This clonotype was observed a handful of times. V gene TRBV4-3 combines with J gene TRBJ1-1; D is perhaps TRBD1 (6 bases). Per germline, CDR1 LGHNA and CDR2 YSLEER. This CDR3 comprises 18 residues. Trimming left V 1 base short and J 0 bases short, with 18 bases between. The CDR3 nucleotides read TGCGCCAGCAGCCAAGTGAAGGGGGGACCAGGGTTGAACACTGAAGCTTTCTTT. This gives the protein CASSQVKGGPGLNTEAFF.

CDR3 sequence (DNA): TGTGCCAGCAGTCCGGGACAGGGAGGCTCCTACAATGAGCAGTTCTTC. Protein sequence: CASSPGQGGSYNEQFF. J is TRBJ2-1 and V is TRBV6-1, with TRBD1 identical over 9 bases. The V segment lost 5 bases and the J segment 0 bases; nucleotides outside the gene matches: 5. CDR1 is MNHNS, CDR2 SASEGT, per germline. This CDR3 is built from 16 residues.

Of note for this clonotype: One end of the junction fails to match germline, which may point to a read error. The chain uses TRBV7-6 and TRBJ2-2; tentative D call: TRBD2 (5 bases). Per germline, CDR1 SGHVS and CDR2 FNYEAQ. The length of the CDR3 is 12 residues. The CDR3 here is CASSVATGELFF. The CDR3 DNA reads TGTGCCAGCAGCGTAGCGACCGGGGAGCTGTTTTTT.

V is TRBV7-9 and J is TRBJ2-7, with D unresolved. Germline V gene lookup returns CDR1 SEHNR and CDR2 FQNEAQ (reference sequence). Deletions cut 5 bases from V and 2 bases from J, with 7 bases between. The CDR3 is 12 amino acids. The CDR3 region is CASSIDPYEQYF. CDR3 sequence (DNA): TGTGCCAGCAGCATTGACCCCTACGAGCAGTACTTC.

This clonotype was seen a handful of times. The chain recombines TRBV10-3 with TRBJ1-6, with D perhaps TRBD1 (5 bases). Germline values: CDR1 ENHRY, CDR2 SYGVKD. Trimming took 2 bases from V and 8 from J, leaving 16 bases between them. This CDR3 contains 16 residues. CDR3 protein: CAISERRWQGDSPLHF. The CDR3 region has the DNA TGTGCCATCAGTGAGCGGAGGTGGCAGGGAGATTCACCCCTCCACTTT.

The chain combines TRBV20-1 with TRBJ1-1; D is possibly TRBD1 (6 bases). Between the trimmed V and J ends, which lost 6 bases and 8 bases, there was a span of 16 bases. The CDR3 sequence is 12 residues long. Germline V gives CDR1 DFQATT, CDR2 SNEGSKA (reference sequence). The chain's CDR3 is CSAPFWTAEAFF. CDR3 nucleotide sequence: TGCAGTGCCCCTTTCTGGACAGCCGAAGCTTTCTTT.

The V gene is TRBV7-2, the J gene TRBJ2-5, with 9 bases aligning to TRBD2. Trimming removed 7 bases from V and 3 bases from J; junction bases left unmatched: 3. CDR1 and CDR2 from the germline V gene are SGHTA and FQGNSA. This CDR3 contains 13 residues. The CDR3 spells CASIPSGEETQYF. CDR3 nucleotides: TGTGCCAGCATTCCTAGCGGGGAAGAGACCCAGTACTTC.

The chain uses TRBV5-1 and TRBJ2-5, with no clear D. The ends were cut back, 0 bases at V and 5 bases at J, with 11 bases in the middle. CDR3 length: 14 residues. CDR1 SGHRS and CDR2 YFSETQ come from the germline V gene. DNA of the CDR3: TGCGCCAGCAGCTTGGGAACAGTGGGGGAGACCCAGTACTTC. It is translated as CASSLGTVGETQYF.

This clonotype was counted between two and nine times. The chain couples TRBV6-5 to TRBJ2-2; D is ambiguous. CDR3 length: 16 amino acids. Germline V gene data show CDR1 as MNHEY and CDR2 as SVGAGI. V lost 2 bases and J 2 bases, leaving 12 bases between the germline ends. CDR3 nucleotide sequence: TGTGCCAGCAGTTACGTCCCGGAAACCAACACCGGGGAGCTGTTTTTT. Amino acid sequence: CASSYVPETNTGELFF.

The genes are TRBV25-1 and TRBJ1-1; TRBD1 agrees at 8 bases. From germline, CDR1 is MGHDK and CDR2 SYGVNS. The length of the CDR3 is 13 residues. V was pared by 8 bases and J by 3 bases, with 5 bases of the junction left unmatched. CDR3 in amino acids: CASAGQGYTEAFF. The DNA for the CDR3 is TGTGCCAGCGCTGGACAGGGATACACTGAAGCTTTCTTT.

This clonotype was found a few times. One end of the junction fails to match germline, which may point to a read error. The chain is built from TRBV12-3 or TRBV12-4 and TRBJ2-1; 14 bases line up with TRBD2. This CDR3 has 15 residues. As DNA, the CDR3 is TGCGCCAGCAGTCGACTAGCGGGAGGGCCATATGAGCAGTTCTTC. This encodes CASSRLAGGPYEQFF.

The chain has TRBV5-1 and TRBJ2-7; TRBD1 agrees at 10 bases. This CDR3 comprises 15 residues. The V gene end was trimmed by 4 bases and the J gene end by 3 bases; junction bases not matched to a gene: 7. Germline V lookup: CDR1 SGHRS, CDR2 YFSETQ. The CDR3 loop is CASSKTGGGGYEQYF. The CDR3 coding sequence is TGCGCCAGCAGCAAGACAGGGGGCGGTGGCTACGAGCAGTACTTC.

The chain joins TRBV20-1 to TRBJ1-1; D gene unclear. Trimming removed 1 base at V and 1 base at J, with 16 bases between. The CDR3 length is 16 residues. Germline assignment: CDR1 DFQATT and CDR2 SNEGSKA (reference sequence). The CDR3 nucleotides are TGCAGTGCTAGAGTCCCTGGGCGGCAAAGGAACACTGAAGCTTTCTTT. It encodes CSARVPGRQRNTEAFF.

J is TRBJ2-5 and V is TRBV3-1, with TRBD2 matching 10 bases. The V gene's germline CDR1 is LGHDT and CDR2 YNNKEL (reference sequence). The CDR3 is made up of 14 amino acids. V lost 2 bases and J lost 4; bases outside the gene matches: 1. The CDR3 spells CASSQLAGAETQYF. In DNA form, the CDR3 reads TGTGCCAGCAGCCAACTAGCGGGAGCAGAGACCCAGTACTTC.

There are many counts of this clonotype. The V gene is TRBV20-1, the J gene TRBJ2-7; TRBD1 agrees at 7 bases. Germline V gene data show CDR1 as DFQATT and CDR2 as SNEGSKA (reference sequence). This CDR3 has 14 residues. With V trimmed by 2 bases and J by 2 bases, 6 bases remained unmatched. The DNA for the CDR3 is TGCAGTGCTAGATCCCGGGACAGAACCTACGAGCAGTACTTC. It translates to CSARSRDRTYEQYF.

In its sample, this clonotype was seen once. The chain combines TRBV9 with TRBJ2-1; 9 bases fit TRBD2. Germline CDR1 is SGDLS and CDR2 is YYNGEE. The CDR3 is 15 amino acids. V gave up 4 bases and J gave up 3 bases; unmatched junction bases: 5. The CDR3 sequence is CASSPASGIYNEQFF. The CDR3, as DNA: TGTGCCAGCAGCCCCGCTAGCGGGATCTACAATGAGCAGTTCTTC.

The chain couples TRBV4-1 to TRBJ1-5; possible D gene TRBD1, 6 bases. In germline, CDR1 is MGHRA, CDR2 YSYEKL. The V end was cut by 5 bases, the J end by 3 bases, with 14 bases between. This CDR3 has 15 residues. The CDR3 nucleotides read TGCGCCAGCAGCGAACAGGGAGTTGCCAATCAGCCCCAGCATTTT. This translates into CASSEQGVANQPQHF.

This chain links TRBV12-5 with TRBJ2-1; D perhaps matches TRBD2 (6 bases). The CDR3 covers 13 residues. From germline, CDR1 is LGHNT and CDR2 FRNRAP. Trimming shortened V by 7 bases and J by 5 bases, and 12 bases separated the two germline ends. The DNA of the CDR3 is TGTGCTAGTGCCTTGGGACTGAACAATGAGCAGTTCTTC. Amino acids: CASALGLNNEQFF.

This clonotype was seen a handful of times. The rearrangement uses TRBV6-6 and TRBJ2-1; D gene uncertain. CDR1 is MNHNY, CDR2 SVGAGI, per germline (reference sequence). The CDR3 is made up of 12 amino acids. V was clipped by 6 bases and J by 8 bases, with 11 bases between them. The CDR3 protein is CASSRSRDEQFF. The DNA for the CDR3 is TGTGCCAGCAGCCGGTCTCGGGATGAGCAGTTCTTC.

The chain joins TRBV28 to TRBJ2-7; 7 bases agree with TRBD2. The CDR3 length is 15 residues. Germline V lookup: CDR1 MDHEN, CDR2 SYDVKM. V shed 1 base and J 6 bases; nucleotides not matched to a gene: 9. The CDR3 sequence: CASSLLAGDHLEQYF. The CDR3 nucleotides are TGTGCCAGCAGTTTATTGGCGGGAGACCATCTCGAGCAGTACTTC.